Following are 4 T cell receptor beta chains from one sample sequenced in a study of early T cells in non-severe SARS-CoV-2 infection. A single record per CDR3 protein comes from TCRdb applying MiXCR to the 5' RACE reads. In the table there are 90,000 to 120,000 distinct CDR3 sequences, roughly 11% of which are singletons. The source material was whole blood. The source of these receptors is an adult who was a healthcare worker with PCR-confirmed SARS-CoV-2 infection or an uninfected control (not recorded which).

The chain employs TRBV3-1 and TRBJ2-1; D not certain. This CDR3 comprises 12 residues. The ends were cut back, 6 bases at V and 10 bases at J, with 13 bases in the middle. The germline V gene has CDR1 LGHDT and CDR2 YNNKEL (reference sequence). In DNA, the CDR3 is TGTGCCAGCAGGGTACTGGGCCAAGAGCAGTTCTTC. The encoded protein is CASRVLGQEQFF.

This clonotype was counted many times. The chain employs TRBV2 and TRBJ2-5, with D perhaps matching TRBD2 (6 bases). Trimming cost V 11 bases and J 5 bases, with 18 bases left between them. CDR3 length: 13 amino acids. CDR1 and CDR2 (germline): SNHLY, FYNNEI. The CDR3 DNA is TGTGCCGGCCGGCGGGATGGTGTGGAGACCCAGTACTTC. It is translated as CAGRRDGVETQYF.

This clonotype has only a few counts. The chain combines TRBV12-3 or TRBV12-4 with TRBJ1-1, with a tentative D call TRBD1 (5 bases). The CDR3 extends over 14 amino acids. With 5 bases removed from V and 0 bases from J, the gap between germline ends came to 10 bases. The CDR3 region has the DNA TGTGCCAGCAGTCCCTCGACAGTGAACACTGAAGCTTTCTTT. The encoded protein is CASSPSTVNTEAFF.

This clonotype was detected many times. The genes are TRBV28 and TRBJ2-5, with a tentative D call TRBD1 (6 bases). Trimming pared 6 bases from V and 1 base from J, leaving 12 bases between. The CDR3 runs to 14 residues. Germline CDR1 MDHEN, CDR2 SYDVKM. The CDR3 coding sequence is TGTGCCAGCAGGGTACAGGGCGTCCAAGAGACCCAGTACTTC. It yields the protein CASRVQGVQETQYF.